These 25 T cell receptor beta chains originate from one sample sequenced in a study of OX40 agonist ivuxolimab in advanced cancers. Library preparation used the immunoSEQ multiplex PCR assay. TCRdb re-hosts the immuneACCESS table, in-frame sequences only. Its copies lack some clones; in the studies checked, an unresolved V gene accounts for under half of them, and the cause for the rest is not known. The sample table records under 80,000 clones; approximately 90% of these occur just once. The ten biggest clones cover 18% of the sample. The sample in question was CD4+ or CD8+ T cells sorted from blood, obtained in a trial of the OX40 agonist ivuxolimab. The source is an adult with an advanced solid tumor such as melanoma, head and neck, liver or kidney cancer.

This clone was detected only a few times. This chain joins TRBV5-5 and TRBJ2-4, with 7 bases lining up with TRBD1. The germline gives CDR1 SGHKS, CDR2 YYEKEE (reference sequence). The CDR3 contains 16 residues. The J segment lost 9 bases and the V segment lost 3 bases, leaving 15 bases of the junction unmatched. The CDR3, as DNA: TGTGCCAGCAGCTCTCGGACAGGAACGGATGCTTTCATTCAGTACTTC. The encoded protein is CASSSRTGTDAFIQYF.

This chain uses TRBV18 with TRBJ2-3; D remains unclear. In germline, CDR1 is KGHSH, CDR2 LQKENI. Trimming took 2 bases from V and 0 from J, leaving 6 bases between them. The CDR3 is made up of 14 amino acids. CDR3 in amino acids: CASSPTTSTDTQYF. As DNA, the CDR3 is TGTGCCAGCTCACCAACTACTAGCACAGATACGCAGTATTTT.

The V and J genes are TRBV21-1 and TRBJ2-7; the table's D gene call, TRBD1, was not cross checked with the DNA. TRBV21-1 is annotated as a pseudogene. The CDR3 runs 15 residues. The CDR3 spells CASTGGRDRGEEQYF. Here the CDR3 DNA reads TGTGCCAGCACCGGCGGCCGGGACAGGGGGGAAGAGCAGTACTTC.

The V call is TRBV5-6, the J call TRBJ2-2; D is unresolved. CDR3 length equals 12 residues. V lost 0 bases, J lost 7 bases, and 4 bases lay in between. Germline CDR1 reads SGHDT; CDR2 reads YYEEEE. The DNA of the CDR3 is TGTGCCAGCAGCTTGGGTGGCGGGGAGCTGTTTTTT. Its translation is CASSLGGGELFF.

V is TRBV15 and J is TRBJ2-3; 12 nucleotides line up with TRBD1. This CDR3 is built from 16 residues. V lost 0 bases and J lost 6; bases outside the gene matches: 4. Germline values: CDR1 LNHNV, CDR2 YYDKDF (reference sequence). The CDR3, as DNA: TGTGCCACCAGCAGAGAGGGACAGGGGGCATGGGATACGCAGTATTTT. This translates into CATSREGQGAWDTQYF.

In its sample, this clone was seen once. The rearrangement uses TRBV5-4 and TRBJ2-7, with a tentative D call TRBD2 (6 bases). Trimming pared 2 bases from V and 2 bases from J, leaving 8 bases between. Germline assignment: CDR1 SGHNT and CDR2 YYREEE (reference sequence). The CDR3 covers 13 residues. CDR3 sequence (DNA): TGTGCCAGCAGCTTTGGCGGGACCTACGAGCAGTACTTC. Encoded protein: CASSFGGTYEQYF.

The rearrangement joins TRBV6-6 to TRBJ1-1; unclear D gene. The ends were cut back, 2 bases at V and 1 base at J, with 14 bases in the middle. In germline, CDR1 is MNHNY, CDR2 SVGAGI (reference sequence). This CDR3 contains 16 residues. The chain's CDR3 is CASSYPSWRENTEAFF. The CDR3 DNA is TGTGCCAGCAGTTACCCAAGCTGGCGGGAGAACACTGAAGCTTTCTTT.

In nucleotides, the CDR3 is TGTGCCAGCAGTCGAATTGAAGCTTTCTTT. Translating gives CASSRIEAFF. The rearrangement uses TRBV28 and TRBJ1-1; D unclear. The ends were cut back, 5 bases at V and 7 bases at J, with 5 bases in the middle. CDR1 is MDHEN and CDR2 is SYDVKM in the germline V gene. The CDR3 totals 10 residues.

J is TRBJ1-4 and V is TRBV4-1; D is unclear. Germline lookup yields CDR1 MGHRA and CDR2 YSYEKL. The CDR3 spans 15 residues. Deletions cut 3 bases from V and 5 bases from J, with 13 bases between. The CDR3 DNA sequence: TGCGCCAGCAGCCAGGGTCCGGGCTTAAATGAAAAACTGTTTTTT. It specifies CASSQGPGLNEKLFF.

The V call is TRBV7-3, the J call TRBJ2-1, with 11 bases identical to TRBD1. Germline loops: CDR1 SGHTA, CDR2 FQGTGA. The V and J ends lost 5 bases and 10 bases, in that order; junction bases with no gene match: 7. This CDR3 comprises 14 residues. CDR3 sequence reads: CASSPGQGAREQFF. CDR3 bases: TGTGCCAGCAGCCCAGGACAGGGGGCGAGGGAGCAGTTCTTC.

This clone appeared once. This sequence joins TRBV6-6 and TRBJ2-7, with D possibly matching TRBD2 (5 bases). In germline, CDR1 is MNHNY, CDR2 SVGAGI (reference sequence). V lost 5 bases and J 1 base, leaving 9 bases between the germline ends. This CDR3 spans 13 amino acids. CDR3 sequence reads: CASSTRVSYEQYF. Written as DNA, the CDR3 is TGTGCCAGCAGTACGAGGGTTTCCTACGAGCAGTACTTC.

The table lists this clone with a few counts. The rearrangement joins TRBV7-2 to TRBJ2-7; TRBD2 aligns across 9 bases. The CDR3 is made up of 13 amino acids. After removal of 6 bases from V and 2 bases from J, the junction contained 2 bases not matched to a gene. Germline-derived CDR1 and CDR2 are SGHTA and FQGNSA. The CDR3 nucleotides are TGTGCCAGCAGTAGCGGGGGTGCCTACGAGCAGTACTTC. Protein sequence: CASSSGGAYEQYF.

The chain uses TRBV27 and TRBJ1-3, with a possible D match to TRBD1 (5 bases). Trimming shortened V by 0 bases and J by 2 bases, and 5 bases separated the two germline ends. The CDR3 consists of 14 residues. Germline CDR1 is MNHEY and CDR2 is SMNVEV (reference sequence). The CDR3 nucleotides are TGTGCCAGCAGTTTATCAGGGGCTGGAAACACCATATATTTT. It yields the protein CASSLSGAGNTIYF.

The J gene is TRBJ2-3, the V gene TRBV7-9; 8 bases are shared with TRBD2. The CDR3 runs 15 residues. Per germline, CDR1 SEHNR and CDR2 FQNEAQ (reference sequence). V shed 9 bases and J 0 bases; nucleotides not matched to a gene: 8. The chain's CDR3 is CASYLAGQSTDTQYF. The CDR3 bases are TGTGCCAGTTACCTAGCGGGCCAAAGCACAGATACGCAGTATTTT.

This CDR3 is CASSSRENQPQHF. DNA of the CDR3: TGTGCCAGCAGTTCAAGGGAGAATCAGCCCCAGCATTTT. The rearrangement uses TRBV6-5 and TRBJ1-5; D gene unclear. V gave up 4 bases and J gave up 4 bases, with 8 bases separating them. CDR1 is MNHEY and CDR2 is SVGAGI in the germline V gene. There are 13 residues in the CDR3.

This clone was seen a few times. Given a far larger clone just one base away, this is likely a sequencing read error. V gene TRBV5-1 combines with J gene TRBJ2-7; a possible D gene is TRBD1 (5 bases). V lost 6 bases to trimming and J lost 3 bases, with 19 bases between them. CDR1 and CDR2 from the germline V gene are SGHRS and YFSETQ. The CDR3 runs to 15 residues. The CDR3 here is CASTSSMGQGYEQYF. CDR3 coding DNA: TGCGCCAGCACCTCGAGTATGGGGCAGGGCTACGAGCAGTACTTC.

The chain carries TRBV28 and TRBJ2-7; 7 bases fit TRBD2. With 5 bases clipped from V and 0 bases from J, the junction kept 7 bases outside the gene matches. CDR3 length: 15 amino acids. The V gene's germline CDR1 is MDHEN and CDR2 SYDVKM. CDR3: CASSRLAESSYEQYF. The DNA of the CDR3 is TGTGCCAGCAGTAGACTAGCTGAAAGCTCCTACGAGCAGTACTTC.

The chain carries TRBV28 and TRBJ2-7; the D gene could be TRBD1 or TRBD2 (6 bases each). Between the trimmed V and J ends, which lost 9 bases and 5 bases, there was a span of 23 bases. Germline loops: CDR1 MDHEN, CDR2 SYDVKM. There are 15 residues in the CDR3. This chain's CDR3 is CASKIVGGVGDEQYF. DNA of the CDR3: TGTGCCAGTAAAATAGTGGGGGGCGTCGGTGACGAGCAGTACTTC.

The CDR3 nucleotides read TGTGCCAGCAGCTCCCGGACTAGCGGGAGTTCGGATACGCAGTATTTT. Translation: CASSSRTSGSSDTQYF. V gene TRBV7-9 combines with J gene TRBJ2-3; 13 bases line up with TRBD2. The CDR3 sequence is 16 residues long. V lost 4 bases and J lost 6; bases outside the gene matches: 7. CDR1 and CDR2 from the germline V gene are SEHNR and FQNEAQ (reference sequence).

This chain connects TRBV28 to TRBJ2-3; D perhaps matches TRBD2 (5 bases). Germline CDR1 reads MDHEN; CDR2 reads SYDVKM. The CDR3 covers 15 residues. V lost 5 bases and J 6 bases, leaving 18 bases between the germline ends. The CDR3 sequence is CASSMPGSTTDTQYF. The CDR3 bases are TGTGCCAGCAGTATGCCGGGATCCACCACGGATACGCAGTATTTT.

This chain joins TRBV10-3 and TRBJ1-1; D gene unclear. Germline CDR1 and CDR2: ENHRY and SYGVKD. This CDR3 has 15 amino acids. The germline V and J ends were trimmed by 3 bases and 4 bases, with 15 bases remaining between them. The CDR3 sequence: CAISDSPEVGTEAFF. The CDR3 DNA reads TGTGCCATCAGTGACTCCCCGGAAGTAGGCACTGAAGCTTTCTTT.

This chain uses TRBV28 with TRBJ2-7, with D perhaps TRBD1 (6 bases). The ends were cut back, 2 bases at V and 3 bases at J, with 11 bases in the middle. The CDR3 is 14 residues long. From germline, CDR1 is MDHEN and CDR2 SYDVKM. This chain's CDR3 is CASSLQGLIYEQYF. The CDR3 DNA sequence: TGTGCCAGCAGTTTACAGGGGTTAATCTACGAGCAGTACTTC.

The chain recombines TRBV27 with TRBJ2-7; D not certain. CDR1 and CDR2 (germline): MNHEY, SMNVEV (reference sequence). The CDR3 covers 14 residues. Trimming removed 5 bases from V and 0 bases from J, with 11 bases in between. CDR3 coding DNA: TGTGCCAGCAGTCCCCAGGTTAGCTCCTACGAGCAGTACTTC. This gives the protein CASSPQVSSYEQYF.

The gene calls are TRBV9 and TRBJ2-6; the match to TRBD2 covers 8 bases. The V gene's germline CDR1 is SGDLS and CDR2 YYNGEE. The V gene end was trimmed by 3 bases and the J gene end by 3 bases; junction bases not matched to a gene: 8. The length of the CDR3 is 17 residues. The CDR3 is CASSEGLVGGGANVLTF. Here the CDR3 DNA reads TGTGCCAGCAGCGAGGGACTAGTCGGGGGTGGGGCCAACGTCCTGACTTTC.

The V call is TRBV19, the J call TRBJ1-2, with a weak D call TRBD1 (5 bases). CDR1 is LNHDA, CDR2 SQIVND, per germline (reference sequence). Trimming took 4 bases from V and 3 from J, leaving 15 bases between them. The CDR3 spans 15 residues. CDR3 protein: CASSTLRDVYYGYTF. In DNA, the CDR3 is TGTGCCAGTAGTACACTCCGGGACGTATACTATGGCTACACCTTC.